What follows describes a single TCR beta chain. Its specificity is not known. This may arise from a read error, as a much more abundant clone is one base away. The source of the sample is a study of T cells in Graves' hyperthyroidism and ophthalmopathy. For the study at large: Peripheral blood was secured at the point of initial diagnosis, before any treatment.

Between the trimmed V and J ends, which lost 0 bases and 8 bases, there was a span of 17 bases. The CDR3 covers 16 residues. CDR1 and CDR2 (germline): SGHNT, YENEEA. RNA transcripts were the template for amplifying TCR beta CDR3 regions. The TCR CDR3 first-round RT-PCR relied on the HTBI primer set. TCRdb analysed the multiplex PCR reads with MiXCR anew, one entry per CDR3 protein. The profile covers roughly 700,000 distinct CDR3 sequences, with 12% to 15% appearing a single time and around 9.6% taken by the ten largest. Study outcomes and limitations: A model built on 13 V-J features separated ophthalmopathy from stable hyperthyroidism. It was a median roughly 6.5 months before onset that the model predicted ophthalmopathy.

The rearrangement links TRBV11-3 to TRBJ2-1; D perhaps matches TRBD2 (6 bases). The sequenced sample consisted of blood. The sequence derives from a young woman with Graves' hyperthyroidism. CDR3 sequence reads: CASSLDDRFGGDEQFF. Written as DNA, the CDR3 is TGTGCCAGCAGCTTAGATGATAGGTTCGGGGGAGATGAGCAGTTCTTC. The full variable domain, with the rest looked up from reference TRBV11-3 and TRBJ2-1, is EAGVVQSPRYKIIEKKQPVAFWCNPISGHNTLYWYLQNLGQGPELLIRYENEEAVDDSQLPKDRFSAERLKGVDSTLKIQPAELGDSAVYLCASSLDDRFGGDEQFFGPGTRLTVL.